These T cell receptor beta chains were read from a single sample in a study of cytomegalovirus exposure and HLA in healthy donors. Method: immunoSEQ multiplex PCR; TCRdb's copy keeps in-frame clones and lacks some. The table includes 35,000 to 45,000 clones, over 55% detected once. Sequenced input: PBMCs. These receptors were collected from a man aged 60-69 years in good health and CMV-seropositive. CDR3s include the opening cysteine and the closing phenylalanine or tryptophan. The order of the fields is CDR3 DNA, CDR3 protein, clone size, D gene, V gene, J gene. D genes are given only for firm matches. Clone size is not always given. Where it is, it says once, few, many or a class for expanded clones.

CDR3 DNA: TGTGCCAGCATTGGACTAGCGTCCGAGCAGTACTTC; CDR3 protein: CASIGLASEQYF; clone size: NA; D gene: TRBD2; V gene: TRBV28; J gene: TRBJ2-7
CDR3 DNA: TGTGCCAGCCTACGGGCTAGCGGGAGGTTTGAGCAGTTCTTC; CDR3 protein: CASLRASGRFEQFF; clone size: NA; D gene: TRBD2; V gene: TRBV2; J gene: TRBJ2-1
CDR3 DNA: TGTGCCAGCACCTTCGGACAGGGGGAGGCGGATACGCAGTATTTT; CDR3 protein: CASTFGQGEADTQYF; clone size: once; D gene: TRBD1; V gene: TRBV6-1; J gene: TRBJ2-3
CDR3 DNA: TGTGCCAGCAGCCAAACTCATGTAGGGGCAGATACGCAGTATTTT; CDR3 protein: CASSQTHVGADTQYF; clone size: few; D gene: NA; V gene: TRBV11-2; J gene: TRBJ2-3
CDR3 DNA: TGCGCCAGCAGCCATCTGGACAGCGCCTTTTTGAGTCCGCAGTACTTC; CDR3 protein: CASSHLDSAFLSPQYF; clone size: NA; D gene: NA; V gene: TRBV4-1; J gene: TRBJ2-5
CDR3 DNA: TGTGCCAGCAGCTTAAATGGGCTTACCACAGATACGCAGTATTTT; CDR3 protein: CASSLNGLTTDTQYF; clone size: NA; D gene: NA; V gene: TRBV7-3; J gene: TRBJ2-3
CDR3 DNA: TGTGCCAGCAGCTTCCTTCACATGGACAGGGAAGAATCCTGCTACGAGCAGTACTTC; CDR3 protein: CASSFLHMDREESCYEQYF; clone size: NA; D gene: TRBD1; V gene: TRBV7-2; J gene: TRBJ2-7
CDR3 DNA: TGCGCCAGCAGTGAGCGGGGGAGGAACACTGAAGCTTTCTTT; CDR3 protein: CASSERGRNTEAFF; clone size: once; D gene: NA; V gene: TRBV10-2; J gene: TRBJ1-1
CDR3 DNA: TGTGCCAGCAGTGAAGCGGGAGGGCCCAGGAATGAGCAGTTCTTC; CDR3 protein: CASSEAGGPRNEQFF; clone size: NA; D gene: TRBD2; V gene: TRBV5-6; J gene: TRBJ2-1
CDR3 DNA: TGTGCCAGCAGTTTCAGGGGCCGGGAAAAACTGTTTTTT; CDR3 protein: CASSFRGREKLFF; clone size: NA; D gene: NA; V gene: TRBV27; J gene: TRBJ1-4
CDR3 DNA: TGCGCCAGCAGCCAAGTAAACCAGGGGGGACTGTTTTTT; CDR3 protein: CASSQVNQGGLFF; clone size: NA; D gene: TRBD1; V gene: TRBV4-3; J gene: TRBJ1-4
CDR3 DNA: TGTGCCAGCAGTGAAGCGATTCGGGCAGGCCGGGGCTATGGCTACACCTTC; CDR3 protein: CASSEAIRAGRGYGYTF; clone size: NA; D gene: NA; V gene: TRBV6-1; J gene: TRBJ1-2
CDR3 DNA: TGCAGCGTTGCGGACAGGGCGGGTAGCAATCAGCCCCAGCATTTT; CDR3 protein: CSVADRAGSNQPQHF; clone size: NA; D gene: TRBD1; V gene: TRBV29-1; J gene: TRBJ1-5
CDR3 DNA: TGTGCCAGCAGCCCCGCGGACAGGGGGGGGGATGGCTACACCTTC; CDR3 protein: CASSPADRGGDGYTF; clone size: NA; D gene: TRBD1; V gene: TRBV6-5; J gene: TRBJ1-2
CDR3 DNA: TGTGCCAGCAGTCCTCCGGGGTTACTGGGAAAGACCCAGTACTTC; CDR3 protein: CASSPPGLLGKTQYF; clone size: NA; D gene: NA; V gene: TRBV27; J gene: TRBJ2-5
CDR3 DNA: TGTGCCAGCAGCTTTAACAGCCTAGGCTACACCTTC; CDR3 protein: CASSFNSLGYTF; clone size: NA; D gene: NA; V gene: TRBV5-6; J gene: TRBJ1-2
CDR3 DNA: TGTGCCAGCAGTGAAGAGGGGAACGAGCAGTACTTC; CDR3 protein: CASSEEGNEQYF; clone size: NA; D gene: NA; V gene: TRBV2; J gene: TRBJ2-7
CDR3 DNA: TGTGCCAGCAGCTTGACCCACAGGGGCCGGGGAAACACCATATATTTT; CDR3 protein: CASSLTHRGRGNTIYF; clone size: few; D gene: TRBD1; V gene: TRBV7-9; J gene: TRBJ1-3
CDR3 DNA: TGTGACCGGAGGAGGAACACCGGGGAGCTGTTTTTT; CDR3 protein: CDRRRNTGELFF; clone size: NA; D gene: NA; V gene: TRBV11-2; J gene: TRBJ2-2
CDR3 DNA: TGTGCCAGCAGCTTAGGGACAGGGGGTCTAGAGACCCAGTACTTC; CDR3 protein: CASSLGTGGLETQYF; clone size: NA; D gene: TRBD1; V gene: TRBV7-7; J gene: TRBJ2-5
CDR3 DNA: TGTGCCAGCAGCTGGGGGGGCAATGAAAAACTGTTTTTT; CDR3 protein: CASSWGGNEKLFF; clone size: NA; D gene: NA; V gene: TRBV7-2; J gene: TRBJ1-4
CDR3 DNA: TGTGCCAGCAGCTCAACAAGACAAGAGACCCAGTACTTC; CDR3 protein: CASSSTRQETQYF; clone size: NA; D gene: NA; V gene: TRBV11-3; J gene: TRBJ2-5
CDR3 DNA: TGTGCCAGCAGCGACGGGAACTCTGGAAACACCATATATTTT; CDR3 protein: CASSDGNSGNTIYF; clone size: NA; D gene: NA; V gene: TRBV5-4; J gene: TRBJ1-3
CDR3 DNA: TGCGCCAGCAGCTTGGCCGGGGGGCTCGGTCAGCCCCAGCATTTT; CDR3 protein: CASSLAGGLGQPQHF; clone size: few; D gene: NA; V gene: TRBV5-1; J gene: TRBJ1-5
CDR3 DNA: TGTGCCAGCAGCTTCCCGCTAGCGGGCAGCACAGATACGCAGTATTTT; CDR3 protein: CASSFPLAGSTDTQYF; clone size: few; D gene: TRBD2; V gene: TRBV5-6; J gene: TRBJ2-3
CDR3 DNA: TGTGCCAGTAGTCCGGGGACAGACTCCTACGAGCAGTACTTC; CDR3 protein: CASSPGTDSYEQYF; clone size: NA; D gene: TRBD1; V gene: TRBV19; J gene: TRBJ2-7
CDR3 DNA: TGTGCCAGCAGTCCGGGACTAGCGGGGGAAGAGACCCAGTACTTC; CDR3 protein: CASSPGLAGEETQYF; clone size: NA; D gene: TRBD2; V gene: TRBV2; J gene: TRBJ2-5
CDR3 DNA: TGCGCCAGCAGCCAAGATCTTCGACTAGCGGGAGCCTACGAGCAGTACTTC; CDR3 protein: CASSQDLRLAGAYEQYF; clone size: NA; D gene: TRBD2; V gene: TRBV4-3; J gene: TRBJ2-7
CDR3 DNA: TGTGCCAGCAGCCTCGGGACAGGGGGATCGAACTATGGCTACACCTTC; CDR3 protein: CASSLGTGGSNYGYTF; clone size: NA; D gene: TRBD1; V gene: TRBV27; J gene: TRBJ1-2
CDR3 DNA: TGCAGCGTTGAAGGAGCAGGGGGGACCACTGAAGCTTTCTTT; CDR3 protein: CSVEGAGGTTEAFF; clone size: NA; D gene: TRBD1; V gene: TRBV29-1; J gene: TRBJ1-1
CDR3 DNA: TGTGCCAGCAGCTTAGGAGGGGTGGCGGGAGGGCCCGGCACAGATACGCAGTATTTT; CDR3 protein: CASSLGGVAGGPGTDTQYF; clone size: NA; D gene: TRBD2; V gene: TRBV7-8; J gene: TRBJ2-3
CDR3 DNA: TGCGCCAGCAGCCCCCCCGGGAGGGGCGAGCAGTACTTC; CDR3 protein: CASSPPGRGEQYF; clone size: once; D gene: TRBD2; V gene: TRBV4-1; J gene: TRBJ2-7
CDR3 DNA: TGTGCCAGCAGATCCGACAGTAACACTGAAGCTTTCTTT; CDR3 protein: CASRSDSNTEAFF; clone size: NA; D gene: NA; V gene: TRBV7-2; J gene: TRBJ1-1
CDR3 DNA: TGTGCCAGCAGCCTCCCCGGTAACGAGCAGTACTTC; CDR3 protein: CASSLPGNEQYF; clone size: few; D gene: NA; V gene: TRBV7-2; J gene: TRBJ2-7
CDR3 DNA: TGCAGCGTACAAACAGGGGACTGGCAGCCCCAGCATTTT; CDR3 protein: CSVQTGDWQPQHF; clone size: NA; D gene: TRBD1; V gene: TRBV29-1; J gene: TRBJ1-5
CDR3 DNA: TGTGCCAGCAGCTTAAGCGGGAGTACAGATACGCAGTATTTT; CDR3 protein: CASSLSGSTDTQYF; clone size: NA; D gene: TRBD2; V gene: TRBV11-3; J gene: TRBJ2-3
CDR3 DNA: TGTGCCAGCAGCCGCGAATACGAGCAGTACTTC; CDR3 protein: CASSREYEQYF; clone size: NA; D gene: NA; V gene: TRBV28; J gene: TRBJ2-7
CDR3 DNA: TGTGCCAGTAGAGGGGGCGGGAGGCGCACCGGGGAGCTGTTTTTT; CDR3 protein: CASRGGGRRTGELFF; clone size: NA; D gene: NA; V gene: TRBV19; J gene: TRBJ2-2
CDR3 DNA: TGTGCCCGGGACAGACAGAACACTGAAGCTTTCTTT; CDR3 protein: CARDRQNTEAFF; clone size: NA; D gene: TRBD1; V gene: TRBV30; J gene: TRBJ1-1
CDR3 DNA: TGTGCCAGCAGCCCCCCGGGACTAGCGGGCTACGAGCAGTACTTC; CDR3 protein: CASSPPGLAGYEQYF; clone size: NA; D gene: TRBD2; V gene: TRBV6-6; J gene: TRBJ2-7
CDR3 DNA: TGCAGCGCCAGACAGATCAACACTGAAGCTTTCTTT; CDR3 protein: CSARQINTEAFF; clone size: NA; D gene: NA; V gene: TRBV29-1; J gene: TRBJ1-1
CDR3 DNA: TGTGCCAGCAGTGAATTTGCCGGGAGAAATGAAAAACTGTTTTTT; CDR3 protein: CASSEFAGRNEKLFF; clone size: NA; D gene: NA; V gene: TRBV25-1; J gene: TRBJ1-4
CDR3 DNA: TGTGCCAGCCAGAAGGGACTAGCGGGAGTAGATACGCAGTATTTT; CDR3 protein: CASQKGLAGVDTQYF; clone size: few; D gene: TRBD2; V gene: TRBV6-1; J gene: TRBJ2-3
CDR3 DNA: TGTGCCAGCAGTAGAGGGGACAGCTCCTACGAGCAGTACTTC; CDR3 protein: CASSRGDSSYEQYF; clone size: NA; D gene: TRBD1; V gene: TRBV6-5; J gene: TRBJ2-7
CDR3 DNA: TGTGCCAGCAGTGAAATACAGGGGGCAAACTATGGCTACACCTTC; CDR3 protein: CASSEIQGANYGYTF; clone size: NA; D gene: TRBD1; V gene: TRBV2; J gene: TRBJ1-2
CDR3 DNA: TGTGCCATCAGTGCACAGGGGAACCCCAACGAGCAGTACTTC; CDR3 protein: CAISAQGNPNEQYF; clone size: NA; D gene: TRBD1; V gene: TRBV10-3; J gene: TRBJ2-7
CDR3 DNA: TGTGCCAGCAGCCTTAGCGGGAGGAGCACAGATACGCAGTATTTT; CDR3 protein: CASSLSGRSTDTQYF; clone size: NA; D gene: TRBD2; V gene: TRBV7-2; J gene: TRBJ2-3
CDR3 DNA: TGTGCCAGCAGCCCTAGGACAGGGGGCTACGAGCAGTACTTC; CDR3 protein: CASSPRTGGYEQYF; clone size: NA; D gene: TRBD1; V gene: TRBV27; J gene: TRBJ2-7
CDR3 DNA: TGCGCCAGCAGCACTACTAGCGGGGGCAGCTACGAGCAGTACTTC; CDR3 protein: CASSTTSGGSYEQYF; clone size: NA; D gene: TRBD2; V gene: TRBV5-1; J gene: TRBJ2-7
CDR3 DNA: TGTGCCAGCAGCGTAGCGGGAGGGCACGACGAGCAGTACTTC; CDR3 protein: CASSVAGGHDEQYF; clone size: NA; D gene: TRBD2; V gene: TRBV9; J gene: TRBJ2-7
CDR3 DNA: TGCAGCGTTGCTTTTTACAATGAGCAGTTCTTC; CDR3 protein: CSVAFYNEQFF; clone size: NA; D gene: NA; V gene: TRBV29-1; J gene: TRBJ2-1